This T cell receptor (beta chain) was found in a study of cytomegalovirus exposure and HLA in healthy donors. Findings and caveats of the study: Analysis performed later found about 18,000 TCR beta sequences associated with HLA alleles at 0.05 false discovery rate.

This clone turned up a few times. Antigen unknown. Both 60 Vbeta primers and 13 Jbeta primers went into the PCR. TCRdb's table, derived via immunoSEQ multiplex PCR, lists solely in-frame clones and lacks some. The profile covers around 130,000 clones, with roughly 82% appearing a single time and roughly 10% taken by the ten largest. J was trimmed by 0 bases and V by 5 bases; bases with no gene match: 9. Germline V gives CDR1 SGHNT, CDR2 YYREEE (reference sequence). This CDR3 is built from 16 residues. This clonotype was obtained from a male donor in good health and CMV-seropositive. This chain links TRBV5-4 with TRBJ2-7; the match to TRBD2 covers 9 bases. Sequencing was done on a sample of PBMCs. CDR3 bases: TGTGCCAGCAGAACCCAACCTAGCGGGATCTCCTACGAGCAGTACTTC. Its translation: CASRTQPSGISYEQYF.